The rows below give T cell receptor beta chains drawn from one sample of a study of early T cells in non-severe SARS-CoV-2 infection. TCRdb passed the 5' RACE reads through MiXCR, listing each CDR3 protein once. The sample shows tens of thousands of distinct CDR3 sequences, 4.5% to 7% of them seen only once. The source material was whole blood, sampled at baseline. The receptors here all came from an adult who was a healthcare worker with PCR-confirmed SARS-CoV-2 infection or an uninfected control (not recorded which). Both conserved end residues are part of each CDR3. Fields, in order: D gene, V gene, CDR3 length, J gene, clone size, CDR3 protein, CDR3 DNA. The D gene is left open where the match is weak. Expanded clones are given a class, and other clones once, few, many or no size at all.

.	TRBV5-4	15	TRBJ2-2	few	CASSGVGHNTGELFF	TGTGCCAGCAGCGGGGTCGGACACAACACCGGGGAGCTGTTTTTT
.	TRBV7-3	14	TRBJ2-3	.	CASSFGGSTDTQYF	TGTGCCAGCAGCTTCGGGGGAAGCACAGATACGCAGTATTTT
.	TRBV29-1	12	TRBJ2-1	.	CSVETGRNEQFF	TGCAGCGTTGAGACTGGGAGAAATGAGCAGTTCTTC
.	TRBV6-5	11	TRBJ2-5	many	CASRNRETQYF	TGTGCCAGCAGAAACAGAGAGACCCAGTACTTC
.	TRBV19	14	TRBJ2-3	many	CASSLAFGTDTQYF	TGTGCCAGTAGTCTAGCTTTTGGCACAGATACGCAGTATTTT
.	TRBV14	15	TRBJ1-2	.	CASSQDPGNYYGYTF	TGTGCCAGCAGCCAAGATCCCGGCAACTACTATGGCTACACCTTC
TRBD1	TRBV7-2	15	TRBJ2-2	few	CASSSGQGNTGELFF	TGTGCCAGCAGCTCGGGACAGGGGAACACCGGGGAGCTGTTTTTT
TRBD1	TRBV7-2	16	TRBJ2-1	many	CASSPRAGDSYNEQFF	TGTGCCAGCAGCCCCCGGGCCGGGGACAGCTACAATGAGCAGTTCTTC
.	TRBV7-2	13	TRBJ1-1	many	CASSLGQVFQAFF	TGTGCCAGCAGCTTAGGGCAGGTTTTCCAAGCTTTCTTT
TRBD2	TRBV7-9	19	TRBJ2-5	.	CASSLAGRSSGGRQETQYF	TGTGCCAGCAGCTTAGCGGGGCGGTCAAGCGGGGGCCGGCAAGAGACCCAGTACTTC
.	TRBV6-5	14	TRBJ2-7	many	CASSLIGEENEQYF	TGTGCCAGCAGTTTAATCGGGGAAGAGAACGAGCAGTACTTC
.	TRBV20-1	15	TRBJ2-2	many	CSARTGAAQTGELFF	TGCAGTGCTAGAACTGGGGCAGCTCAGACCGGGGAGCTGTTTTTT
TRBD2	TRBV12-3/TRBV12-4	14	TRBJ2-7	.	CASSLDRGGHEQYF	TGTGCCAGCAGTTTAGACCGGGGGGGCCACGAGCAGTACTTC
.	TRBV5-1	13	TRBJ1-3	few	CASSRGKGNTIYF	TGCGCCAGCAGTCGTGGTAAAGGAAACACCATATATTTT
TRBD1	TRBV9	15	TRBJ1-1	many	CASSGGQVMNTEAFF	TGTGCCAGCAGCGGGGGACAGGTAATGAACACTGAAGCTTTCTTT
TRBD2	TRBV7-2	16	TRBJ2-1	.	CASSLGPSGVGNEQFF	TGTGCCAGCAGCTTAGGTCCTAGCGGGGTTGGCAATGAGCAGTTCTTC
.	TRBV12-3/TRBV12-4	16	TRBJ1-5	.	CASSPKYRGIAQPQHF	TGTGCCAGCAGTCCCAAGTATCGGGGCATAGCTCAGCCCCAGCATTTT
.	TRBV5-4	15	TRBJ1-1	many	CASSLSGSRAAEAFF	TGTGCCAGCAGCCTCTCAGGGTCCAGGGCCGCTGAAGCTTTCTTT
.	TRBV29-1	14	TRBJ2-7	many	CSVTGSKTPYEQYF	TGCAGCGTAACCGGGTCCAAAACTCCCTACGAGCAGTACTTC
TRBD1	TRBV20-1	14	TRBJ2-1	many	CSAMGGQGFGEQFF	TGCAGTGCTATGGGGGGACAGGGGTTTGGAGAGCAGTTCTTC
.	TRBV2	15	TRBJ2-3	many	CASSEVGGRTDTQYF	TGTGCCAGCAGTGAAGTGGGGGGCCGCACAGATACGCAGTATTTT
.	TRBV11-1	14	TRBJ1-1	many	CASSPLRSGGEAFF	TGTGCCAGCAGCCCCCTACGATCAGGAGGTGAAGCTTTCTTT
.	TRBV20-1	13	TRBJ1-2	many	CSAMGVDNYGYTF	TGCAGTGCTATGGGCGTCGACAACTATGGCTACACCTTC
TRBD1	TRBV4-1	15	TRBJ1-4	many	CASSHAAGGDEKLFF	TGCGCCAGCAGCCACGCGGCAGGGGGAGATGAAAAACTGTTTTTT
.	TRBV14	15	TRBJ1-2	.	CASSQGVARAYGYTF	TGTGCCAGCAGCCAAGGGGTAGCCCGGGCCTATGGCTACACCTTC
TRBD2	TRBV27	16	TRBJ2-1	many	CASSSWTAGEYNEQFF	TGTGCCAGCAGTTCCTGGACGGCGGGAGAGTACAATGAGCAGTTCTTC
TRBD1	TRBV12-3/TRBV12-4	12	TRBJ1-1	many	CASSRTGGEAFF	TGTGCCAGCAGCCGGACAGGGGGCGAAGCTTTCTTT
.	TRBV2	14	TRBJ2-4	few	CASTSWSEKNIQYF	TGTGCCAGCACCTCCTGGTCGGAGAAAAACATTCAGTACTTC
TRBD2	TRBV3-1	16	TRBJ2-1	few	CASSQGLLAGAYEQFF	TGTGCCAGCAGCCAAGGGCTACTAGCGGGGGCGTATGAGCAGTTCTTC
TRBD1	TRBV29-1	13	TRBJ2-7	many	CSVERTGYGEQYF	TGCAGCGTTGAAAGGACAGGGTACGGCGAGCAGTACTTC
.	TRBV12-3/TRBV12-4	13	TRBJ1-4	many	CASSLNMGEKLFF	TGTGCCAGCAGCCTTAACATGGGGGAAAAACTGTTTTTT
.	TRBV19	13	TRBJ1-5	many	CASSGTRNQPQHF	TGTGCCAGTAGTGGGACTCGGAATCAGCCCCAGCATTTT
TRBD2	TRBV7-8	19	TRBJ2-3	few	CASSLSPWASGRSTDTQYF	TGTGCCAGCAGCTTAAGCCCCTGGGCTAGCGGGAGGAGCACAGATACGCAGTATTTT
.	TRBV30	13	TRBJ2-1	few	CAWSRGSYNEQFF	TGTGCCTGGAGTAGGGGCTCCTACAATGAGCAGTTCTTC
.	TRBV12-5	15	TRBJ2-5	many	CASGFATGLQETQYF	TGTGCTAGTGGTTTCGCTACAGGCCTCCAAGAGACCCAGTACTTC
.	TRBV11-2	16	TRBJ2-7	many	CASSFSAGSRSYEQYF	TGTGCCAGCAGCTTCTCCGCCGGCAGTCGCTCCTACGAGCAGTACTTC